The sequence of this T cell receptor beta chain was determined in a study of identical twins. TCRdb called the 5' RACE reads again in MiXCR, with one record for every CDR3 protein. The data contain approximately 700,000 distinct CDR3 sequences, approximately 18% of them seen just once; the ten biggest clones take up roughly 14%. Germline assignment: CDR1 SQVTM and CDR2 ANQGSEA. The CDR3 has 13 residues. V dropped 2 bases and J dropped 3 bases, with 10 bases sitting between them. This same sample was also taken into another study, of T cells expressing NK-cell markers.

The clonotype comes from a young woman in good health. V gene TRBV29-1 combines with J gene TRBJ2-5; D tentatively reads TRBD1 or TRBD2 (6 bases each). What was sequenced was PBMCs. CDR3 sequence reads: CSVEPGAEETQYF. The CDR3 nucleotides read TGCAGCGTTGAACCGGGGGCGGAAGAGACCCAGTACTTC. The entire variable domain, with the rest obtained from reference TRBV29-1 and TRBJ2-5, is as follows: SAVISQKPSRDICQRGTSLTIQCQVDSQVTMMFWYRQQPGQSLTLIATANQGSEATYESGFVIDKFPISRPNLTFSTLTVSNMSPEDSSIYLCSVEPGAEETQYFGPGTRLLVL.